A selection of T cell receptor beta chains follows, all from one sample in a study of blood T cell repertoires in COVID-19. Clones were read by immunoSEQ multiplex PCR, and TCRdb kept only the in-frame ones, dropping some. The sample consists of about 24,000 clones, about 86% of them appearing once. Sequencing was done on a sample of peripheral blood. The source of these receptors is a man aged 65 to 79 with acute or convalescent COVID-19. CDR3s include the opening cysteine and the closing phenylalanine or tryptophan. The D gene is left open where the match is weak. The listing skips clone size in some rows; elsewhere it reads once, few, many or a size class.

CDR3aa	CDR3nt	d_gene	abundance	v_gene	j_gene
CASSNPGAGVGTGELFF	TGCGCCAGCAGCAACCCAGGAGCGGGAGTTGGAACCGGGGAGCTGTTTTTT	TRBD2	.	TRBV5-1	TRBJ2-2
CAWSVGTGTDTQYF	TGTGCCTGGAGTGTAGGGACAGGCACAGATACGCAGTATTTT	TRBD1	.	TRBV30	TRBJ2-3
CASLGATQAFF	TGTGCCAGCCTGGGGGCAACACAAGCTTTCTTT	.	once	TRBV3-1/TRBV3-2	TRBJ1-1
CASSTDLNTEAFF	TGTGCCAGCAGCACCGACTTGAACACTGAAGCTTTCTTT	.	once	TRBV5-6	TRBJ1-1
CASSSKGGRGRGDTQYF	TGTGCCAGCAGTTCCAAAGGGGGTAGGGGCCGCGGAGATACGCAGTATTTT	.	.	TRBV11-2	TRBJ2-3
CASSPGTGGVLSNQPQHF	TGTGCCAGCTCACCCGGGACAGGGGGCGTTTTAAGCAATCAGCCCCAGCATTTT	TRBD1	.	TRBV18	TRBJ1-5
CASSYSTSGVQETQYF	TGTGCCAGCAGTTACTCCACTAGCGGGGTCCAAGAGACCCAGTACTTC	TRBD2	.	TRBV6-2/TRBV6-3	TRBJ2-5
CASSSRGSESSYNSPLHF	TGTGCCAGCAGCTCCCGCGGGTCGGAGTCCTCCTATAATTCACCCCTCCACTTT	.	.	TRBV7-2	TRBJ1-6
CASGSSGVSEAFF	TGTGCTAGTGGTTCGTCGGGGGTTTCTGAAGCTTTCTTT	.	.	TRBV12-5	TRBJ1-1
CASSPGAGANTGELFF	TGTGCTAGCAGCCCCGGGGCGGGGGCTAACACCGGGGAGCTGTTTTTT	.	.	TRBV7-7	TRBJ2-2
CASSLREGNYGYTF	TGTGCCAGCAGCCTCCGGGAGGGTAACTATGGCTACACCTTC	.	.	TRBV9	TRBJ1-2
CASSIRQSDQPQHF	TGTGCCAGCAGTATCAGACAGTCCGATCAGCCCCAGCATTTT	.	.	TRBV5-6	TRBJ1-5
CASGGVQGRQPQHF	TGTGCTAGTGGAGGGGTACAGGGTCGGCAGCCCCAGCATTTT	.	.	TRBV12-5	TRBJ1-5
CSVEDLGQGYYGYTF	TGCAGCGTTGAAGATCTGGGACAGGGATACTATGGCTACACCTTC	TRBD1	once	TRBV29-1	TRBJ1-2
CASSVKRDRWYEKLFF	TGTGCCAGCAGCGTGAAAAGGGACAGGTGGTATGAAAAACTGTTTTTT	TRBD1	.	TRBV5-6	TRBJ1-4
CASRTSGSPNEQYF	TGTGCCAGCAGGACTAGCGGGAGTCCCAACGAGCAGTACTTC	TRBD2	few	TRBV6-5	TRBJ2-7
CASSFGGKRDTIYF	TGTGCCAGCAGTTTCGGGGGGAAGAGAGACACCATATATTTT	.	.	TRBV6-5	TRBJ1-3
CASSVKGALNTEAFF	TGTGCCAGCAGCGTTAAGGGGGCGCTGAACACTGAAGCTTTCTTT	TRBD1	.	TRBV9	TRBJ1-1